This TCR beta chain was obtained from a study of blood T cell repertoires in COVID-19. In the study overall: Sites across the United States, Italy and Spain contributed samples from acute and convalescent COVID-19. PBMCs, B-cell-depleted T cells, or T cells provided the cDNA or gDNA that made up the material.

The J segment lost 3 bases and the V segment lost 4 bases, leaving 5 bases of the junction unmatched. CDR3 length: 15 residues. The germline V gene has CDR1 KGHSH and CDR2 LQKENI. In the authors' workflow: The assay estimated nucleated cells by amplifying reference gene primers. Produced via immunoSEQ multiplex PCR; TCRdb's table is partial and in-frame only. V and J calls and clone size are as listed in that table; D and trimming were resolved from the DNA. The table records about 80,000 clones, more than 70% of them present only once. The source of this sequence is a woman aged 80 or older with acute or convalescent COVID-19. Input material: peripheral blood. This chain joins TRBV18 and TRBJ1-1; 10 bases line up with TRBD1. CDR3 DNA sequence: TGTGCCAGCTCACGGGACAGGGGTCGTGACACTGAAGCTTTCTTT. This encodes CASSRDRGRDTEAFF.